Listed here are 23 T cell receptor beta chains from one sample, sequenced in a study of neurological immune-mediated disorders. TCRdb redid the calling of the 5' RACE reads with MiXCR, one entry per CDR3 protein. Found here are about 40,000 distinct CDR3 sequences, approximately 14% of them singletons; the top ten hold 27%. The sequenced sample consisted of PBMCs. The receptor source for this set is a woman between 50 and 59 years old with HTLV-1-associated myelopathy (HAM/TSP).

This clonotype was observed many times. The chain joins TRBV27 to TRBJ2-7; a weak D match, TRBD1 (6 bases). Deletions cut 4 bases from V and 7 bases from J, with 14 bases between. Germline loops: CDR1 MNHEY, CDR2 SMNVEV (reference sequence). This CDR3 region has 13 residues. CDR3 in DNA: TGTGCCAGCAGTTCGAACAGGGCAGGGGAGCAGTACTTC. Translating gives CASSSNRAGEQYF.

This clonotype was observed at least ten times. The chain links TRBV5-1 to TRBJ2-7, with 8 bases matching TRBD1. With V trimmed by 2 bases and J by 0 bases, 4 bases remained unmatched. The CDR3 is made up of 15 amino acids. Germline CDR1 reads SGHRS; CDR2 reads YFSETQ. CDR3 in DNA: TGCGCCAGCAGCTTCGGGACAGGCGGCTCCTACGAGCAGTACGTC. Amino acids: CASSFGTGGSYEQYV.

This clonotype was seen a few times. The chain couples TRBV20-1 to TRBJ1-5; 8 bases are shared with TRBD1. The CDR3 runs 15 residues. The junction had 11 bases not matched to a gene; V was cut back by 5 bases and J by 5 bases. Germline CDR1 reads DFQATT; CDR2 reads SNEGSKA (reference sequence). The CDR3: CSASLTGRGHQPQHF. The CDR3 nucleotides are TGCAGTGCTTCACTTACGGGCAGGGGGCATCAGCCCCAGCATTTT.

The chain recombines TRBV5-8 with TRBJ1-6; unclear D gene. V lost 1 base, J lost 5 bases, and 4 bases lay in between. The CDR3 covers 13 residues. Per germline, CDR1 SGHTS and CDR2 YDEGEE. The CDR3 DNA reads as TGTGCCAGCAGCTTGACCGATAATTCACCCCTCCACTTT. It encodes CASSLTDNSPLHF.

The chain recombines TRBV6-6 with TRBJ1-5, with 7 nucleotides matching TRBD1. From germline, CDR1 is MNHNY and CDR2 SVGAGI (reference sequence). Germline trimming cut 4 bases from V and 7 bases from J; bases unmatched to any gene: 7. CDR3 size: 14 residues. CDR3 nucleotides: TGTGCCAGCAGTTCCACAGGGGCCCCACAGCCCCAGCATTTT. Protein product: CASSSTGAPQPQHF.

The sample holds many counts of this clonotype. One junction end does not reproduce the germline sequence, and a read error may be involved. DNA for the CDR3: TGTGCTAGCAGCTTAGAAAGCGGGGGTGTCGATGAGCAGTTCTTC. Protein: CASSLESGGVDEQFF. The chain uses TRBV7-7 and TRBJ2-1, with TRBD2 matching over 8 bases. Per the germline V gene, CDR1 is SSHAT and CDR2 is FNYEAQ (reference sequence). CDR3 length: 15 residues.

This chain uses TRBV7-9 with TRBJ1-1, with 7 nucleotides matching TRBD1. CDR3 length equals 19 residues. Germline V gene sequence: CDR1 SEHNR, CDR2 FQNEAQ (reference sequence). V lost 5 bases to trimming and J lost 0 bases; unmatched junction nucleotides: 18. This CDR3 reads CASSRGVLSAGGMNTEAFF. CDR3 sequence (DNA): TGTGCCAGCAGCCGCGGCGTTTTATCGGCAGGGGGAATGAACACTGAAGCTTTCTTT.

This clonotype is medium-sized (0.01 to 0.1%) by share. This chain links TRBV20-1 with TRBJ1-6, with TRBD1 identical over 7 bases. The trim removed 2 bases at V and 6 bases at J, leaving 7 bases unmatched. The CDR3 totals 15 residues. The germline V gene encodes CDR1 DFQATT and CDR2 SNEGSKA (reference sequence). CDR3 sequence (DNA): TGCAGTGCTAGAAAACCGGGACAGAGTAATTCACCCCTCCACTTT. Its protein product is CSARKPGQSNSPLHF.

This clonotype was recorded many times. The rearrangement joins TRBV29-1 to TRBJ2-3; TRBD1 or TRBD2 may be the D gene (5 bases each). V lost 4 bases and J lost 4, with 6 bases in between. Germline V gene lookup returns CDR1 SQVTM and CDR2 ANQGSEA. The CDR3 covers 11 residues. CDR3 in amino acids: CSVGDPDTQYF. The CDR3 DNA sequence: TGCAGCGTTGGGGACCCAGATACGCAGTATTTT.

The sample holds many counts of this clonotype. V usage is TRBV9 and J usage is TRBJ1-1; no clear D. CDR3 length: 14 residues. Germline V gene lookup returns CDR1 SGDLS and CDR2 YYNGEE. V shed 0 bases and J shed 3 bases, with 9 bases lying between them. CDR3 sequence reads: CASSVEEGYTEAFF. CDR3 in DNA: TGTGCCAGCAGCGTAGAAGAAGGATACACTGAAGCTTTCTTT.

The J gene is TRBJ1-1, the V gene TRBV6-5, with 8 bases identical to TRBD1. The germline gives CDR1 MNHEY, CDR2 SVGAGI. This CDR3 spans 15 amino acids. Losses at the gene ends were 6 bases for V and 4 bases for J; bases not matched to a gene: 10. The CDR3 region is CASSYGQGGVTEAFF. The CDR3 nucleotides are TGTGCCAGCAGCTACGGACAGGGAGGGGTCACTGAAGCTTTCTTT.

This clonotype was counted many times. V usage is TRBV7-9 and J usage is TRBJ2-2; D is tentatively TRBD1 or TRBD2 (5 bases each). Trimming removed 6 bases at V and 4 bases at J, with 15 bases between. Germline V gives CDR1 SEHNR, CDR2 FQNEAQ (reference sequence). The CDR3 spans 15 residues. This CDR3 is CASRQEVGGTGELFF. As DNA, the CDR3 is TGTGCCAGCAGACAAGAGGTTGGGGGCACCGGGGAGCTGTTTTTT. The whole variable domain, filled in from reference TRBV7-9 and TRBJ2-2, reads DTGVSQNPRHKITKRGQNVTFRCDPISEHNRLYWYRQTLGQGPEFLTYFQNEAQLEKSRLLSDRFSAERPKGSFSTLEIQRTEQGDSAMYLCASRQEVGGTGELFFGEGSRLTVL.

This rearrangement joins TRBV5-1 to TRBJ2-7, with D possibly being TRBD2 (6 bases). CDR3 size: 13 residues. Germline V lookup: CDR1 SGHRS, CDR2 YFSETQ. Deletions cut 2 bases from V and 8 bases from J, with 14 bases between. The CDR3 DNA sequence: TGCGCCAGCAGCTTCAATTCAGGGAGGAAGCAGTACTTC. Its protein product is CASSFNSGRKQYF. The variable domain in full, with the rest retrieved from reference TRBV5-1 and TRBJ2-7, is KAGVTQTPRYLIKTRGQQVTLSCSPISGHRSVSWYQQTPGQGLQFLFEYFSETQRNKGNFPGRFSGRQFSNSRSEMNVSTLELGDSALYLCASSFNSGRKQYFGPGTRLTVT.

As regards this clonotype: It is unclear where the CDR3 begins or ends on the DNA, so no DNA is shown, and the CDR3 is as TCRdb lists it. The V call is TRBV12-3 or TRBV12-4, the J call TRBJ1-2; the listed D gene, TRBD1, was not tested against the DNA. Both ends counted, the CDR3 spans 15 residues. The CDR3 loop is CAISLRRGDYYCYTF.

This clonotype appeared many times. The chain is built from TRBV20-1 and TRBJ1-2, with unresolved D. V lost 7 bases to trimming and J lost 8 bases, with 11 bases between them. Looked up from germline, CDR1 is DFQATT and CDR2 is SNEGSKA (reference sequence). The CDR3 is made up of 10 amino acids. The chain's CDR3 is CSEDKRGYTF. The DNA for the CDR3 is TGCAGTGAGGATAAGAGGGGCTACACCTTC.

There are many counts of this clonotype. V and J are TRBV7-3 and TRBJ2-1, with D perhaps matching TRBD2 (5 bases). Germline CDR1 and CDR2: SGHTA and FQGTGA. The CDR3 loop spans 17 amino acids. V dropped 5 bases and J dropped 4 bases, with 21 bases sitting between them. CDR3 loop: CASSAQTYRGPYNEQFF. As DNA, the CDR3 is TGTGCCAGCAGCGCTCAAACCTACCGGGGTCCTTACAATGAGCAGTTCTTC.

This clonotype appeared many times. V usage is TRBV5-5 and J usage is TRBJ2-1, with D possibly matching TRBD1 (7 bases). This CDR3 has 15 amino acids. Trimming stripped 4 bases from V and 8 bases from J, with 19 bases between. Germline V CDR1 and CDR2: SGHKS, YYEKEE (reference sequence). For the CDR3, the DNA is TGTGCCAGCAGCCCTGTATGGAGGGGGCCCGATGAGCAGTTCTTC. Residues: CASSPVWRGPDEQFF.

This clonotype was detected many times. The gene calls are TRBV28 and TRBJ2-1, with 8 bases aligning to TRBD2. The CDR3 extends over 15 amino acids. From germline, CDR1 is MDHEN and CDR2 SYDVKM. After removal of 5 bases from V and 9 bases from J, the junction contained 12 bases not matched to a gene. The CDR3 spells CASSRGFGGAGEQFF. DNA for the CDR3: TGTGCCAGCAGTCGAGGATTCGGGGGGGCGGGTGAGCAGTTCTTC.

On this clonotype: Since a much larger clone is just one base distant, this may be a read error. This rearrangement joins TRBV27 to TRBJ2-1, with 9 positions matching TRBD2. The J segment lost 8 bases and the V segment lost 6 bases, leaving 8 bases of the junction unmatched. CDR3 length equals 14 residues. The germline V gene encodes CDR1 MNHEY and CDR2 SMNVEV (reference sequence). CDR3 nucleotide sequence: TGTGCCAGCAGCTCGGCGGGGGGGAGGGATGAGCAGTTCTTC. The encoded protein is CASSSAGGRDEQFF.

This clonotype was counted at least ten times. The V call is TRBV11-2, the J call TRBJ1-1, with no clear D. Looked up from germline, CDR1 is SGHAT and CDR2 is FQNNGV. V was clipped by 5 bases and J by 0 bases, with 13 bases between them. The CDR3 spans 15 residues. CDR3 sequence (DNA): TGTGCCAGCAGCCCCCCCGATTTTGTGAACACTGAAGCTTTCTTT. Translation gives CASSPPDFVNTEAFF.

The table lists this clonotype with many counts. The V call is TRBV10-3, the J call TRBJ2-2; 10 bases map to TRBD1. V gave up 4 bases and J gave up 4 bases; unmatched junction bases: 3. Germline V lookup: CDR1 ENHRY, CDR2 SYGVKD. There are 15 residues in the CDR3. In nucleotides, the CDR3 is TGTGCCATCAGTGGTGGGACAGGGGCCACCGGGGAGCTGTTTTTT. Translating gives CAISGGTGATGELFF.

This clonotype was counted at least ten times. The chain employs TRBV7-2 and TRBJ1-4; D might be TRBD1 (6 bases). V lost 5 bases and J 4 bases, leaving 11 bases between the germline ends. CDR3 length equals 14 residues. CDR1 is SGHTA and CDR2 is FQGNSA in the germline V gene. The CDR3 DNA is TGTGCCAGCAGCCGGGGGCGGATTAATGAAAAACTGTTTTTT. Translating it yields CASSRGRINEKLFF.

This clonotype was seen repeatedly, ten times or more. The chain couples TRBV6-5 to TRBJ1-1; D is possibly TRBD1 (5 bases). From germline, CDR1 is MNHEY and CDR2 SVGAGI. V lost 1 base and J lost 4, with 7 bases in between. The CDR3 covers 13 residues. The CDR3 DNA follows: TGTGCCAGCAGTTACTTAACAGGCACTGAAGCTTTCTTT. Protein: CASSYLTGTEAFF.